Below, one TCR beta chain is given with its context. The data derive from a study of blood T cell repertoires in COVID-19. Some clones are missing from TCRdb's copy, which holds only in-frame ones; the method was immunoSEQ multiplex PCR. The table records some 50,000 clones, about 86% of them present only once. V was shortened by 4 bases and J by 4 bases, with 11 bases between the two germline ends. CDR1 is GTSNPN, CDR2 SVGIG, per germline (reference sequence). The length of the CDR3 is 14 residues. This TCR derives from a woman aged 45-60 years who had recovered from COVID-19. Sequenced: PBMCs or T cells enriched from blood (not recorded which). This sequence joins TRBV30 and TRBJ2-6; D remains unclear. This CDR3 reads CAWTHSTGANVLTF. In nucleotides, the CDR3 is TGTGCCTGGACCCACAGTACCGGGGCCAACGTCCTGACTTTC.